This record looks at one TCR beta chain sequence and its context. Antigen unknown. The table came from immunoSEQ multiplex PCR; TCRdb's copy has only in-frame clones and leaves some out. The sample carries about 270,000 clones, roughly four fifths recorded once. This sample is drawn from a study of cytotoxic CD8 clonotypes in ibrutinib-treated CLL. Study information: For this cohort, patients were about a dozen relapsed/refractory and roughly 14 treatment-naive, while under 18 were IGHV unmutated. Findings of the study overall: Public clonotypes showed up rarely, and on treatment they shrank or held steady.

This receptor was obtained from a human donor with chronic lymphocytic leukemia. The sample was PBMCs, taken at disease progression, from a patient treated with ibrutinib.

In DNA, the CDR3 is TGTGCCAGCAGTTCCCCAGCCCGCAGCACAGATACGCAGTATTTT. This encodes CASSSPARSTDTQYF. The rearrangement links TRBV27 to TRBJ2-3; no reliable D call. Trimming shortened V by 4 bases and J by 0 bases, and 11 bases separated the two germline ends. The germline gives CDR1 MNHEY, CDR2 SMNVEV (reference sequence). The length of the CDR3 is 15 residues.